The 5 T cell receptor beta chains presented below share a single source sample, sequenced in a study of shared clonotypes between healthy human individuals. Some clones are missing from TCRdb's copy, which holds only in-frame ones; the method was immunoSEQ multiplex PCR. The table lists about half a million clones, roughly 77% of them singletons. Sequencing used PBMCs. Every receptor here comes from a woman in her thirties or forties in good health. Some clones in this sample may be carry-over from other donors' samples.

This chain joins TRBV2 and TRBJ1-5, with D uncertain. Germline loops: CDR1 SNHLY, CDR2 FYNNEI. The germline V and J ends were trimmed by 8 bases and 0 bases, with 8 bases remaining between them. The CDR3 spans 13 residues. CDR3 coding DNA: TGTGCCAGCGGGAGAGGTAGCAATCAGCCCCAGCATTTT. As protein: CASGRGSNQPQHF.

The chain carries TRBV28 and TRBJ2-7; D is ambiguous. This CDR3 is 12 amino acids long. Germline CDR1 MDHEN, CDR2 SYDVKM. The V end was cut by 7 bases, the J end by 3 bases, with 10 bases between. CDR3 sequence reads: CASNPPGYEQYF. Written as DNA, the CDR3 is TGTGCCAGCAACCCGCCCGGCTACGAGCAGTACTTC.

This chain joins TRBV2 and TRBJ1-6, with no clear D. Trimming took off 4 bases at V and 6 bases at J, with 10 bases between the two ends. Germline V lookup: CDR1 SNHLY, CDR2 FYNNEI. The CDR3 is 14 residues long. The CDR3 spells CASSVEDFNSPLHF. CDR3 nucleotides: TGTGCCAGCAGTGTGGAGGACTTTAATTCACCCCTCCACTTT.

This chain links TRBV28 with TRBJ2-5, with 8 bases aligning to TRBD1. The trim removed 7 bases at V and 4 bases at J, leaving 5 bases unmatched. CDR1 MDHEN and CDR2 SYDVKM come from the germline V gene. CDR3 length: 13 amino acids. CDR3 in amino acids: CASKTGGVETQYF. DNA of the CDR3: TGTGCCAGCAAAACAGGGGGAGTAGAGACCCAGTACTTC.

The CDR3: CASSSPTSGRAVYPYEQYF. CDR3 sequence (DNA): TGCGCCAGCAGCTCACCGACTAGCGGGAGGGCCGTTTACCCCTACGAGCAGTACTTC. The genes are TRBV5-1 and TRBJ2-7; 14 bases are a match to TRBD2. Germline loops: CDR1 SGHRS, CDR2 YFSETQ. The CDR3 loop spans 19 amino acids. The trim removed 3 bases at V and 2 bases at J, leaving 13 bases unmatched.